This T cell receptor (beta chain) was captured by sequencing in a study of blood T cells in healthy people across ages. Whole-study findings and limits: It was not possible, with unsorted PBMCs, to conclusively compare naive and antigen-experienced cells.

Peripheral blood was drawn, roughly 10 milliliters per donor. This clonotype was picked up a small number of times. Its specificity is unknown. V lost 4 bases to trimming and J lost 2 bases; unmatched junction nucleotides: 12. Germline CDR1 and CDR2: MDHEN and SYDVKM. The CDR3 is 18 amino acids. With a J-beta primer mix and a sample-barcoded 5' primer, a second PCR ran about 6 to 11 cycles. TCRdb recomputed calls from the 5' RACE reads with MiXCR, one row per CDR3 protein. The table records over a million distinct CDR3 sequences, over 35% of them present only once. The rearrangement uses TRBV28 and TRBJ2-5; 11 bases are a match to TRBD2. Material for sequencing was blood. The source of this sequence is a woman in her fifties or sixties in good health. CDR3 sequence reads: CASSSPSGRSVPQETQYF. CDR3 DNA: TGTGCCAGCAGTTCGCCTAGCGGGAGGTCTGTCCCGCAAGAGACCCAGTACTTC.